These 9 T cell receptor beta chains came from one sample sequenced in a study of cytomegalovirus exposure and HLA in healthy donors (dated by TCRdb to 2017 to 2019). Library creation used the immunoSEQ multiplex PCR assay. For the multiplex PCR, a mixture combining 60 forward primers for TCR Vbeta segments and 13 reverse primers for TCR Jbeta segments was used. TCRdb mirrors the immuneACCESS table, restricted to in-frame sequences. Some clones are absent from its copies; in checked studies, under half trace to an unresolved V gene, and the reason for the others is unknown. The sample records around 150,000 clones, about 82% of which are singletons. The leading ten clones occupy 2% to 2.5% of the sample. The sequenced material came from PBMCs. The receptors originated from a man aged 30-40 years in good health and CMV-seronegative.

This chain joins TRBV6-5 and TRBJ1-1; maybe TRBD1 (5 bases). V was clipped by 6 bases and J by 8 bases, with 22 bases between them. This CDR3 spans 15 amino acids. CDR1 is MNHEY and CDR2 is SVGAGI in the germline V gene. The CDR3 spells CASRYNSQGTWEAFF. CDR3 bases: TGTGCCAGCAGGTATAATTCTCAGGGTACATGGGAAGCTTTCTTT.

CDR3 in DNA: TGTGCCAGCAGTTCCCCCCTAGCGGGATCCGAGTTCAGGGCCAACGTCCTGACTTTC. It translates to CASSSPLAGSEFRANVLTF. V is TRBV28 and J is TRBJ2-6; 9 bases are shared with TRBD2. This CDR3 is 19 amino acids long. Looked up from germline, CDR1 is MDHEN and CDR2 is SYDVKM. After removal of 4 bases from V and 5 bases from J, the junction contained 15 bases not matched to a gene.

The chain recombines TRBV7-8 with TRBJ1-5; D unclear. The ends were cut back, 5 bases at V and 2 bases at J, with 13 bases in the middle. This CDR3 contains 15 residues. Germline assignment: CDR1 SGHVS and CDR2 FQNEAQ. CDR3 in amino acids: CASSPSRHGNQPQHF. The CDR3, as DNA: TGTGCCAGCAGCCCCTCCAGACATGGCAATCAGCCCCAGCATTTT.

This chain uses TRBV11-2 with TRBJ2-1; D possibly corresponds to TRBD2 (6 bases). Germline V gives CDR1 SGHAT, CDR2 FQNNGV. V was clipped by 5 bases and J by 6 bases, with 14 bases between them. The CDR3 consists of 14 residues. DNA of the CDR3: TGTGCCAGCAGCCCTGCGGGGTTCGGCAATGAGCAGTTCTTC. It yields the protein CASSPAGFGNEQFF.

The CDR3 spells CASSSPTSGGPNEQFF. The CDR3 nucleotides are TGTGCCAGCAGTTCCCCGACTAGCGGGGGGCCGAATGAGCAGTTCTTC. The rearrangement links TRBV28 to TRBJ2-1; TRBD2 matches 13 bases. Germline V gene data show CDR1 as MDHEN and CDR2 as SYDVKM. J gave up 7 bases and V 4 bases, and 7 bases lay outside the gene matches. CDR3 length equals 16 residues.

For this clone: Different DNA sequences within this sample yield the same CDR3. The chain carries TRBV28 and TRBJ2-2; the D gene is possibly TRBD1 (6 bases). The CDR3 loop spans 14 amino acids. Per the germline V gene, CDR1 is MDHEN and CDR2 is SYDVKM. The V gene lost 6 bases and the J gene lost 2 bases, with 10 bases spanning the gap. The CDR3 sequence is CASRPGHNTGELFF. The CDR3 coding sequence is TGTGCCAGCAGACCGGGACACAACACCGGGGAGCTGTTTTTT. Complete variable domain (other parts from reference TRBV28 and TRBJ2-2): DVKVTQSSRYLVKRTGEKVFLECVQDMDHENMFWYRQDPGLGLRLIYFSYDVKMKEKGDIPEGYSVSREKKERFSLILESASTNQTSMYLCASRPGHNTGELFFGEGSRLTVL.

This sequence joins TRBV5-4 and TRBJ2-3; TRBD2 might be the D (6 bases). The CDR3 extends over 13 amino acids. Germline V gene lookup returns CDR1 SGHNT and CDR2 YYREEE (reference sequence). V was shortened by 5 bases and J by 6 bases, with 13 bases between the two germline ends. The CDR3 spells CASRGSGTDTQYF. For the CDR3, the DNA is TGTGCCAGCAGGGGTTCGGGGACTGATACGCAGTATTTT.

This clone was seen only once. This chain links TRBV2 with TRBJ2-1; D gene uncertain. Germline V gene lookup returns CDR1 SNHLY and CDR2 FYNNEI. Trimming removed 8 bases from V and 9 bases from J, with 14 bases in between. This CDR3 region has 12 residues. The CDR3 here is CASEPSEGEQFF. In DNA form, the CDR3 reads TGTGCCAGCGAGCCTAGTGAAGGTGAGCAGTTCTTC. Together with reference TRBV2 and TRBJ2-1, the CDR3 gives the full variable domain: EPEVTQTPSHQVTQMGQEVILRCVPISNHLYFYWYRQILGQKVEFLVSFYNNEISEKSEIFDDQFSVERPDGSNFTLKIRSTKLEDSAMYFCASEPSEGEQFFGPGTRLTVL.

The gene calls are TRBV5-1 and TRBJ1-5; 11 nucleotides line up with TRBD1. Germline CDR1 reads SGHRS; CDR2 reads YFSETQ. This CDR3 is 17 amino acids long. V shed 4 bases, J shed 1 base, and the junction held 7 bases outside the gene matches. CDR3 protein: CASSEGQGAGSNQPQHF. The CDR3 DNA follows: TGCGCCAGCAGCGAAGGACAGGGGGCGGGAAGCAATCAGCCCCAGCATTTT.